This T cell receptor (beta chain) was sequenced in a study of regulatory T cells in long-lasting Graves disease. Both iRepertoire HTBI primers and Arm-PCR of CDR3 regions were used to build the TCR beta libraries. Each CDR3 protein gets one entry after TCRdb re-called the multiplex PCR reads with MiXCR. The table records 450,000 to 650,000 distinct CDR3 sequences, roughly 15% of them present only once. This clonotype has ten or more counts. As to time point: newly diagnosed GD, antithyroid drugs for less than 3 months. Researchers made the TCR library from RNA that was extracted from PBMCs. These data also featured in a second study, about T cells in Graves' hyperthyroidism and ophthalmopathy.

This sample comprised peripheral blood mononuclear cells (PBMCs), obtained at new diagnosis, from a patient treated with antithyroid drugs. The receptor comes from a woman aged 35-60 years with Graves disease.

The CDR3 spells CSADRGHEQFF. CDR3 nucleotide sequence: TGCAGTGCCGACAGGGGGCATGAGCAGTTCTTC. This chain links TRBV20-1 with TRBJ2-1; 10 bases fit TRBD1. The J segment lost 8 bases and the V segment lost 6 bases, leaving 1 base of the junction unmatched. CDR3 length: 11 amino acids. CDR1 is DFQATT and CDR2 is SNEGSKA in the germline V gene (reference sequence).